The source of this T cell receptor (beta chain) is a study of T cell responses to AZD1222 COVID-19 vaccine. General study points: At 160-218 and 743-854, vaccine-associated CD4 TCRs were dominant, and they spanned spike.

This clone was observed a single time. Its antigen remains unknown. V shed 3 bases and J shed 4 bases, with 6 bases lying between them. Germline CDR1 and CDR2: KGHSH and LQKENI. The CDR3 is 12 amino acids. TCRdb keeps only in-frame clones here, not all; method: immunoSEQ multiplex PCR. The data show about 81,000 clones, 90% seen once. The sequence was obtained from an adult who received the AZD1222 COVID-19 vaccine. The chain employs TRBV18 and TRBJ2-5; D is unresolved. The sample here was peripheral blood, taken 28 days after the second AZD1222 dose. CDR3 bases: TGTGCCAGCTCACCGATACGAGAGACCCAGTACTTC. As protein: CASSPIRETQYF.